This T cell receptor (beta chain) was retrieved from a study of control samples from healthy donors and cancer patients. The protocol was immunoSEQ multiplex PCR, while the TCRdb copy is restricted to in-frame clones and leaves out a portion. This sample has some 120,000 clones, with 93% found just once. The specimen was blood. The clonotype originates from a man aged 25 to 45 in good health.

Here the CDR3 DNA reads TGTGCCAGCAATCCTACAGGGGGAAATTCACCCCTCCACTTT. The encoded protein is CASNPTGGNSPLHF. The chain is built from TRBV7-9 and TRBJ1-6, with 8 bases fitting TRBD1. CDR1 is SEHNR, CDR2 FQNEAQ, per germline (reference sequence). The trim removed 7 bases at V and 7 bases at J, leaving 6 bases unmatched. The CDR3 is 14 amino acids.